Sequencing of this T cell receptor (beta chain) was carried out in a study of T cell responses to AZD1222 COVID-19 vaccine (dated by TCRdb to about 2021). As for the study more broadly: AZD1222 recipients with second doses at about 4 weeks or about 12 weeks were pooled, because spike-specific TCR depth and breadth did not differ between schedules. TCR sequencing was performed for roughly 240 trial participants, of whom around 210 were given two doses of AZD1222 and about 25 were given two doses of MenACWY control vaccine. Trial participants were enrolled into age subgroups of 18-55, 56-69 and 70-plus years, which contained roughly 150, 30 and 60 TCR-sequenced participants, respectively.

Overall results and qualifications from the work: Conclusions about previously exposed vaccinees were limited because only a handful of AZD1222 recipients were SARS-CoV-2 seropositive at baseline. Most participants were white British and females outnumbered males, and the authors suggested that clonal diversity may have been underestimated. The vaccine-associated CD4 TCRs covered the entire spike protein, and the dominant responses fell in regions 160-218 and 743-854. The 56-69-year group was small, and its depth increase did not reach significance, likely because of low power. Because no samples from the day 14 peak response were available, repertoires could be characterized only after the peak T cell response. Reportedly, almost half of the unique spike-specific TCRs recognized epitopes lying outside the regions that are mutated in the B.1.351 and B.1.1.7 variants. Spike-specific TCR breadth and depth rose significantly after two AZD1222 doses compared with day 0 and with MenACWY recipients.

With regard to this clone: The antigen this receptor binds is unknown. Base-call qualities are not available, and no considerably larger clone is one nucleotide away.

Read against the paper, the sample's time point label means: baseline before first vaccination. Samples from vaccinated people were obtained from the UK trials COV001 and COV002, which included a single-blind randomized controlled phase 2/3 trial of AZD1222 (ChAdOx1 nCoV-19) in healthy adults. For TCRbeta chain sequencing, PBMC samples from trial participants were taken at day 0 and at day 28 after the second dose. The CDR3 measures 18 amino acids from cysteine to phenylalanine. The kept DNA is CDR3 alone, 54 bases in frame from the first base. Reading the germline V gene (reference sequence) gives CDR1 LNHNV and CDR2 YYDKDF. The V and J ends are trimmed by 4 bases and 4 bases, leaving 25 bases between them. The CDR3 regions of human TCRbeta chains were subjected to immunosequencing. The paper's processing steps were these. TCRs in the repertoires were compared against a reference library of SARS-CoV-2-specific TCRs that had been generated with the MIRA antigen-specificity platform. Breadth was defined as the fraction of unique TCRs that were SARS-CoV-2-associated, and depth was defined as the fraction of total T cells that were SARS-CoV-2-associated. Using the MIRA data, each spike-specific TCR was assigned both to the spike region to which the TCR was reactive and to a CD4 or CD8 class. Log10-transformed breadth and depth values were compared by one-way ANOVA with Sidak's multiple comparisons tests. TCRdb took this table from immuneACCESS and kept in-frame rearrangements with V and J called. Such tables lack part of the clones; where checked against another copy, unresolved V genes explain under half of the gap, and the rest is unexplained. V and J calls plus clone size are reproduced from that table; the DNA served to infer D and trimming. The sample profile shows some 150,000 clones; approximately 95% of them were found once. 3.5% to 5% of the sample comes from the top ten.

The sequence was obtained from an adult in good health. Sequenced here: peripheral blood, sampled on day 0 of AZD1222 vaccination. The V and J genes are TRBV15 and TRBJ2-5; possibly the D gene is TRBD2, per 6 matching bases. The CDR3 region: CATSTPSPLARGGETQYF. The sequenced DNA: TGTGCCACCAGCACTCCCTCCCCACTTGCCCGGGGAGGAGAGACCCAGTACTTC. Here the CDR3 is joined to the reference TRBV15 and TRBJ2-5 genes, and the full variable domain is: DAMVIQNPRYQVTQFGKPVTLSCSQTLNHNVMYWYQQKSSQAPKLLFHYYDKDFNNEADTPDNFQSRRPNTSFCFLDIRSPGLGDTAMYLCATSTPSPLARGGETQYFGPGTRLLVL.